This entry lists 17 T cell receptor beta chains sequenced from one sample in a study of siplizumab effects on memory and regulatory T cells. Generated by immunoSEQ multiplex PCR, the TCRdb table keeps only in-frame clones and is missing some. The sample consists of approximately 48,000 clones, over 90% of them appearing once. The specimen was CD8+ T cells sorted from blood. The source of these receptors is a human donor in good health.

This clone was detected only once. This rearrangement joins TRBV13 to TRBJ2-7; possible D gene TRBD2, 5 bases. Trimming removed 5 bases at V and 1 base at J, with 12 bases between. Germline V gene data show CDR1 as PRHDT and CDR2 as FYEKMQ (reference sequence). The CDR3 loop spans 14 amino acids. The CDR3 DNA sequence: TGTGCCAGCAGCCTCAACGGGGTGTCCTACGAGCAGTACTTC. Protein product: CASSLNGVSYEQYF.

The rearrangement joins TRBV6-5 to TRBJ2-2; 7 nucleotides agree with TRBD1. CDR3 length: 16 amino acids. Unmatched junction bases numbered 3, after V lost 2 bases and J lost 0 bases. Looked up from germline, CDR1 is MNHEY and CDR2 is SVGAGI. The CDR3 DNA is TGTGCCAGCAGTTACGTTGGGACAGCGAACACCGGGGAGCTGTTTTTT. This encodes CASSYVGTANTGELFF.

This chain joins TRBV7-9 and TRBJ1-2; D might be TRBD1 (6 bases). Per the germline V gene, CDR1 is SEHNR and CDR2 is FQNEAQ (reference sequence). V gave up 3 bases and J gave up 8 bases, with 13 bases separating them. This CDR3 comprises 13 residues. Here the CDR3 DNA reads TGTGCCAGCAGCTTTTGGGGGGCTGGCGGCTACACCTTC. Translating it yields CASSFWGAGGYTF.

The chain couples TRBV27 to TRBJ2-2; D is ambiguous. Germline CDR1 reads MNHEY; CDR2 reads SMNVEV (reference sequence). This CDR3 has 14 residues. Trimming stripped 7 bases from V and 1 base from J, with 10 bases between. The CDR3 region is CASTATGNTGELFF. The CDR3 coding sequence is TGTGCCAGCACCGCGACTGGGAACACCGGGGAGCTGTTTTTT.

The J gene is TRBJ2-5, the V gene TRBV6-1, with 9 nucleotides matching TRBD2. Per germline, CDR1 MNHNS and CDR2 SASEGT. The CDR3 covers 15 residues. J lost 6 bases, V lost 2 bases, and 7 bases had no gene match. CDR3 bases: TGTGCCAGCAGTGAAATAGCGGGAGATGGAAAGACCCAGTACTTC. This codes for CASSEIAGDGKTQYF.

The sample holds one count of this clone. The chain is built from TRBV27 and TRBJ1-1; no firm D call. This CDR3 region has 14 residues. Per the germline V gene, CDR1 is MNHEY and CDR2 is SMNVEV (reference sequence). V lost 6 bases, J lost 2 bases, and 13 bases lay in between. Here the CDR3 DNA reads TGTGCCAGCAGACAAAAGGGAGAAAACACTGAAGCTTTCTTT. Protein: CASRQKGENTEAFF.

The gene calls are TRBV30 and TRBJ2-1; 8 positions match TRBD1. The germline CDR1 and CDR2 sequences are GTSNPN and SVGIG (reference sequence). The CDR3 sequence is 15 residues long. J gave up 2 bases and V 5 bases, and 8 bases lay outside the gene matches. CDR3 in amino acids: CAWSGTGTPYNEQFF. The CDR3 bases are TGTGCCTGGTCCGGGACAGGTACACCCTACAATGAGCAGTTCTTC.

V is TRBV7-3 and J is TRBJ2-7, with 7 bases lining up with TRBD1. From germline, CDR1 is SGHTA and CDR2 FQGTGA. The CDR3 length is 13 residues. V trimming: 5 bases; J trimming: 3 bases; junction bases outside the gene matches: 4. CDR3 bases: TGTGCCAGCAGCCCGGACAGGCACTACGAGCAGTACTTC. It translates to CASSPDRHYEQYF.

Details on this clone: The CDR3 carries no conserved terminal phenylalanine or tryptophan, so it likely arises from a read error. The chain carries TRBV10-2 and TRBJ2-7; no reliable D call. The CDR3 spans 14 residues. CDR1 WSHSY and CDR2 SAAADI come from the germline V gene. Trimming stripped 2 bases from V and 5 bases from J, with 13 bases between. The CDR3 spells CASSEGLRGDEQYL. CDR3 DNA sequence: TGCGCCAGCAGTGAGGGCTTGAGAGGCGACGAGCAGTACCTC.

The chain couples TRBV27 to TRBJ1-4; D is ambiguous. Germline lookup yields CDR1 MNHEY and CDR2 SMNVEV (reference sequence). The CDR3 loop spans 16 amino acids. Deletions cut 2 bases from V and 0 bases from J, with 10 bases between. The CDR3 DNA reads TGTGCCAGCAGTTTAATCCCCTCTGCAACTAATGAAAAACTGTTTTTT. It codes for CASSLIPSATNEKLFF.

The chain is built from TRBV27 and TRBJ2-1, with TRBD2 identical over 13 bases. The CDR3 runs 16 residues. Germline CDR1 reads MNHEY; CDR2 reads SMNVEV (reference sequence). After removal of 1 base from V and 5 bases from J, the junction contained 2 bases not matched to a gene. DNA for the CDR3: TGTGCCAGCAGTTTATGGGGACTAGCGGGACACAATGAGCAGTTCTTC. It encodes CASSLWGLAGHNEQFF.

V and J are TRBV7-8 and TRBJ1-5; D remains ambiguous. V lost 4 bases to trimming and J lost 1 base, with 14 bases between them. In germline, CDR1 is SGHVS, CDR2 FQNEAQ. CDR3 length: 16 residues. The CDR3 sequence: CASSSQDGLSNQPQHF. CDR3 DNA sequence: TGTGCCAGCAGCTCCCAGGACGGGTTAAGCAATCAGCCCCAGCATTTT.

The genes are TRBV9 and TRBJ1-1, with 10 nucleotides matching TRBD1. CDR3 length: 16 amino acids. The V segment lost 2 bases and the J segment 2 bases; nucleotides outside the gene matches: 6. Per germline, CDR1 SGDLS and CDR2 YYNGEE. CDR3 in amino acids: CASSVGGQGFNTEAFF. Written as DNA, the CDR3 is TGTGCCAGCAGCGTGGGGGGACAGGGGTTCAACACTGAAGCTTTCTTT.

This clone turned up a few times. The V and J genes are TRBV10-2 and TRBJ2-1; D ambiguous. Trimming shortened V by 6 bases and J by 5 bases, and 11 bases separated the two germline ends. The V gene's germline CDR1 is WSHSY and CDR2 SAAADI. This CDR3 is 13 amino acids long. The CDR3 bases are TGCGCCAGCAGCCCGGACGAGCACAATGAGCAGTTCTTC. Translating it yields CASSPDEHNEQFF.

The CDR3 sequence: CASSLPTRDRGREQPQHF. As DNA, the CDR3 is TGTGCCAGCAGCTTACCGACCCGGGACAGGGGGCGGGAACAGCCCCAGCATTTT. V and J are TRBV7-8 and TRBJ1-5, with TRBD1 matching 12 bases. The CDR3 runs to 18 residues. CDR1 and CDR2 from the germline V gene are SGHVS and FQNEAQ. Trimming at V came to 2 bases and at J to 7 bases, leaving 12 bases not matched to a gene.

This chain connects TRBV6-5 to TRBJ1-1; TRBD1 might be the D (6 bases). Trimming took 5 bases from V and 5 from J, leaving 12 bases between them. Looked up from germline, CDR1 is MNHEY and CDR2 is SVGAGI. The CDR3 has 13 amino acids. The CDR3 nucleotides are TGTGCCAGCAGTCCACAGGGCAGGACTGAAGCTTTCTTT. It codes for CASSPQGRTEAFF.

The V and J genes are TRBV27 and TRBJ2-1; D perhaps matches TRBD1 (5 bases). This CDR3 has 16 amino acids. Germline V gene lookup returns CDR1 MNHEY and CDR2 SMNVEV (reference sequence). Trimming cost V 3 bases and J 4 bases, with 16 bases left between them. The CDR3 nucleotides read TGTGCCAGCAGTTTGGTCAGGGCCCCTCGGTACAATGAGCAGTTCTTC. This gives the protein CASSLVRAPRYNEQFF.